The present T cell receptor beta chain was sequenced within a study of T cell repertoires in cytomegalovirus infection. Study information: As its CMV epitopes, the study selected recently identified HLA-C-restricted and well-studied HLA-B-restricted targets. Public TCR beta signatures were indicative of both CMV infection and a matching HLA type.

This CDR3 has 14 residues. TCRdb recomputed calls from the reads with MiXCR, one row per CDR3 protein. This table has roughly 920,000 distinct CDR3 sequences, 30% to 40% appearing once. On this clonotype itself: Its antigen is not identified. The junction departs from germline at one end; a sequencing error may be responsible.

This sequence originates from a human donor in good health (CMV status not recorded). Some clones in this sample may be carry-over from other donors' samples. The V call is TRBV12-3 or TRBV12-4, the J call TRBJ2-7, with 7 bases identical to TRBD2. Sequenced here: cultured CD8+ T cells from PBMCs, sampled from culture after CMV antigen stimulation. The CDR3 is CASSSTAGLYGQYF. In DNA, the CDR3 is TGTGCCAGCAGTTCTACAGCGGGGCTCTACGGGCAGTACTTC.